This T cell receptor (beta chain) came from a study of cytomegalovirus exposure and HLA in healthy donors. In regard to this clone: Its cognate antigen is unknown.

Germline lookup yields CDR1 MNHEY and CDR2 SVGAGI. This CDR3 is 13 amino acids long. V lost 2 bases, J lost 3 bases, and 8 bases lay in between. Notes on the study in general: What was likely a sequencing artifact was a cluster of highly shared sequence variants. In a later analysis, DRB1 alleles had the most associated TCRs; HLA-C alleles the fewest.

It was with 60 Vbeta and 13 Jbeta primers that the PCR ran. Data came from immunoSEQ multiplex PCR; TCRdb stores just in-frame clones and leaves some out. The repertoire holds some 150,000 clones, with over 75% as singletons. The rearrangement links TRBV6-5 to TRBJ2-7; maybe TRBD1 (5 bases). The specimen was PBMCs. The receptor comes from a man aged 35-49 years in good health and CMV-seronegative. CDR3 bases: TGTGCCAGCAGTTACGGGGCTAGCTACGAGCAGTACTTC. This codes for CASSYGASYEQYF.